This T cell receptor beta chain was sequenced for a study of T cells after somatic rescue of genetic block. Profiled with immunoSEQ multiplex PCR; TCRdb holds only in-frame clones, not every one. The repertoire consists of tens of thousands of clones, with around 90% occurring once and the leading ten covering 2.9%. Per germline, CDR1 MDHEN and CDR2 SYDVKM. The V and J ends lost 1 base and 2 bases, in that order; junction bases with no gene match: 4. The CDR3 length is 15 residues. The TCR comes from a man aged 35 to 55. This chain connects TRBV28 to TRBJ2-7; the match to TRBD2 covers 8 bases. The sequencing input was peripheral blood mononuclear cells (PBMCs). The CDR3 DNA is TGTGCCAGCAGTTTATATCCCGGGAGGGCCTACGAGCAGTACTTC. It encodes CASSLYPGRAYEQYF.